These T cell receptor beta chains were read from a single sample in a study of T cells in Graves' hyperthyroidism and ophthalmopathy. Each CDR3 protein gets one entry after TCRdb re-called the multiplex PCR reads with MiXCR. The table records roughly 150,000 distinct CDR3 sequences, about 9.4% of them present only once. Sequencing was done on a sample of blood. These receptor sequences come from a young woman with Graves' hyperthyroidism that later progressed to Graves' ophthalmopathy. Each CDR3 is given with its conserved first and last residue. D genes are given only for firm matches. The size entry is marked missing in some rows and otherwise reads once, few, many or a size class.

d_call,j_call,v_call,clone_size,cdr3_nt,cdr3_aa
-,TRBJ1-4,TRBV20-1,few,TGCAGTGCTAGGTTGGGGGGAGCGGATGAAAAACTGTTTTTT,CSARLGGADEKLFF
TRBD1,TRBJ2-1,TRBV12-3/TRBV12-4,many,TGTGCCAGCAGGCCCACAGGGGGCATCCACAATGAGCAGTTCTTC,CASRPTGGIHNEQFF
-,TRBJ2-5,TRBV20-1,many,TGCAGTGCCCCTGAGGGCGGGACGGAGACCCAGTACTTC,CSAPEGGTETQYF
-,TRBJ2-7,TRBV2,few,TGTGCCAGCAGTGAAGCATGGGGGGGGGCCTCCGAGCAGTACTTC,CASSEAWGGASEQYF
TRBD1,TRBJ2-2,TRBV7-9,many,TGTGCCAGCAGCCCAGGGACAGGGAAACCCGGGGAGCTGTTTTTT,CASSPGTGKPGELFF
-,TRBJ2-2,TRBV30,few,TGTGCCTGGAGTGTATTTGGGGGCGATCTCTCCTACATGGCAGCCGGGGAGCTGTTTTTT,CAWSVFGGDLSYMAAGELFF
-,TRBJ1-1,TRBV5-1,many,TGCGCCAGCAGCTTGGATAGGGGGGCGTTGAACACTGAAGCTTTCTTT,CASSLDRGALNTEAFF
TRBD2,TRBJ2-3,TRBV7-9,many,TGTGCCAGCAGCTCTAGATCCGGGACTAGCGGGGGGTTTAGCACAGATACGCAGTATTTT,CASSSRSGTSGGFSTDTQYF
TRBD1,TRBJ1-2,TRBV6-1,-,TGTGCCAGCAGAGGGCCCGAGGGACAGGGTGGATATAACTATGGCTACACCTTC,CASRGPEGQGGYNYGYTF
-,TRBJ2-7,TRBV9,many,TGTGCCAGCAGCGTTGCTAGCAGGTCCTACGAGCAGTACTTC,CASSVASRSYEQYF
TRBD2,TRBJ2-3,TRBV20-1,many,TGCAGTGCTAGGGGCACTAGCGGGACTCCAGATACGCAGTATTTT,CSARGTSGTPDTQYF
TRBD1,TRBJ1-3,TRBV12-3/TRBV12-4,many,TGTGCCAGCAGCCAAGTCAGGGGGGGGAACACCATATATTTT,CASSQVRGGNTIYF
-,TRBJ2-1,TRBV6-1,many,TGTGCCAGCACTAACGGCGGCATCAGAAACAATGAGCAGTTCTTC,CASTNGGIRNNEQFF
-,TRBJ2-1,TRBV10-3,many,TGTGCCATCAGCAGACGGGAAACGGATGAGCAGTTCTTC,CAISRRETDEQFF